Following are 29 T cell receptor beta chains from one sample sequenced in a study of beta chain features in type 1 diabetes. Of the isolated RNA, all was reverse transcribed, and so the sequenced material was expressed TCRB transcripts. Here immunoSEQ multiplex PCR was the method, and the copy in TCRdb shows in-frame clones only, minus some. The sample has approximately 250,000 clones, 11% seen once; the top ten hold approximately 0.015%. Their antigens are not known. Findings and caveats of the study: All four CD4+ subsets from Type 1 diabetes patients carried moderately but significantly shorter TCRB CDR3s.

The specimen sequenced was naive CD4+ T cells from blood. Receptors originate from a man aged 25 to 45 with type 1 diabetes.

This clone was detected a few times. This chain links TRBV28 with TRBJ2-5; 8 bases align to TRBD1. CDR1 and CDR2 (germline): MDHEN, SYDVKM. V lost 6 bases to trimming and J lost 2 bases; unmatched junction nucleotides: 8. This CDR3 has 15 residues. CDR3 sequence reads: CASSKHGTGQETQYF. The CDR3 DNA sequence: TGTGCCAGCAGCAAACACGGGACAGGACAAGAGACCCAGTACTTC.

Note on this clone: One end of the junction is discordant with germline, which a read error may explain. The CDR3 loop is CASSARESSEQYF. The CDR3 region has the DNA TGTGCCAGTTCCGCTCGGGAGTCCTCCGAGCAGTACTTC. The gene calls are TRBV19 and TRBJ2-7; the D gene is possibly TRBD2 (6 bases). Per germline, CDR1 LNHDA and CDR2 SQIVND (reference sequence). This CDR3 has 13 residues.

CDR3 bases: TGCGCCAGCAGCATATCCACGGTCGCCTCCTCCTATGGCTACACCTTC. Its protein is CASSISTVASSYGYTF. The genes are TRBV5-1 and TRBJ1-2; D is unclear. Trimming pared 4 bases from V and 4 bases from J, leaving 20 bases between. This CDR3 contains 16 residues. Looked up from germline, CDR1 is SGHRS and CDR2 is YFSETQ.

The chain is built from TRBV10-2 and TRBJ1-1; TRBD1 agrees at 7 bases. V dropped 3 bases and J dropped 0; count of bases not matched to a gene: 4. The CDR3 is 15 residues long. Germline V gives CDR1 WSHSY, CDR2 SAAADI. The DNA of the CDR3 is TGCGCCAGCAGTGACTTTCAGGGGGTGAACACTGAAGCTTTCTTT. This codes for CASSDFQGVNTEAFF.

The CDR3 coding sequence is TGTGCCAGCAGCTTAAAAGCGGACCCCACAGATACGCAGTATTTT. Its protein product is CASSLKADPTDTQYF. This chain uses TRBV5-4 with TRBJ2-3; D perhaps matches TRBD2 (5 bases). Germline-derived CDR1 and CDR2 are SGHNT and YYREEE (reference sequence). The CDR3 runs 15 residues. V lost 2 bases and J 2 bases, leaving 12 bases between the germline ends.

V is TRBV4-1 and J is TRBJ1-5; D ambiguous. The V end lost 3 bases, the J end lost 4 bases, and 10 bases lay between the germline ends. CDR1 and CDR2 from the germline V gene are MGHRA and YSYEKL. This CDR3 contains 14 residues. CDR3 region: CASSQITRNQPQHF. CDR3 coding DNA: TGCGCCAGCAGCCAGATTACGAGGAATCAGCCCCAGCATTTT.

This clone was counted between two and nine times. The chain couples TRBV4-1 to TRBJ1-4; a possible D gene is TRBD1 (5 bases). The V and J ends lost 3 bases and 0 bases respectively, with 17 bases between them. This CDR3 is built from 18 residues. Germline V gives CDR1 MGHRA, CDR2 YSYEKL. DNA of the CDR3: TGCGCCAGCAGCCAGGCCCAGGGAGGGCTTGCAACTAATGAAAAACTGTTTTTT. It translates to CASSQAQGGLATNEKLFF.

In its sample, this clone was seen a few times. The chain uses TRBV5-1 and TRBJ2-1; no reliable D call. Germline loops: CDR1 SGHRS, CDR2 YFSETQ. The CDR3 is 14 amino acids. The V end lost 0 bases, the J end lost 7 bases, and 11 bases lay between the germline ends. The CDR3 region is CASSLDGMRNEQFF. CDR3 bases: TGCGCCAGCAGCTTGGATGGAATGAGGAATGAGCAGTTCTTC.

This clone was observed a few times. V is TRBV2 and J is TRBJ2-2, with 8 bases matching TRBD1. Germline loops: CDR1 SNHLY, CDR2 FYNNEI. This CDR3 is 16 amino acids long. Losses at the gene ends were 4 bases for V and 1 base for J; bases not matched to a gene: 5. CDR3 in amino acids: CASSVQGALNTGELFF. CDR3 nucleotides: TGTGCCAGCAGTGTTCAGGGGGCCCTGAACACCGGGGAGCTGTTTTTT.

This clone was counted a few times. This sequence joins TRBV6-6 and TRBJ2-6; 12 positions match TRBD1. CDR1 and CDR2 (germline): MNHNY, SVGAGI (reference sequence). The CDR3 extends over 16 amino acids. Trimming cost V 8 bases and J 5 bases; bases outside gene matches: 7. CDR3 residues: CASDGTGGDRANVLTF. The CDR3 DNA reads as TGTGCCAGCGATGGGACAGGGGGCGATCGGGCCAACGTCCTGACTTTC.

This clone was seen only once. The chain has TRBV19 and TRBJ2-5, with TRBD1 matching over 7 bases. Germline CDR1 is LNHDA and CDR2 is SQIVND (reference sequence). This CDR3 is 13 amino acids long. V lost 5 bases, J lost 2 bases, and 2 bases stayed unmatched. The CDR3, as DNA: TGTGCCAGTAGTGAGGGACAGCAAGAGACCCAGTACTTC. Amino acids: CASSEGQQETQYF.

This clone was seen only a few times. The chain employs TRBV7-8 and TRBJ2-5, with a possible D match to TRBD1 (5 bases). Trimming removed 4 bases at V and 1 base at J, with 16 bases between. The CDR3 totals 16 residues. In germline, CDR1 is SGHVS, CDR2 FQNEAQ. CDR3 in amino acids: CASSYRQLLSQETQYF. The CDR3 region has the DNA TGTGCCAGCAGCTATCGACAGCTACTGAGCCAAGAGACCCAGTACTTC. Full variable domain (outside the CDR3, taken from reference TRBV7-8 and TRBJ2-5): GAGVSQSPRYKVAKRGQDVALRCDPISGHVSLFWYQQALGQGPEFLTYFQNEAQLDKSGLPSDRFFAERPEGSVSTLKIQRTQQEDSAVYLCASSYRQLLSQETQYFGPGTRLLVL.

This clone turned up a few times. CDR3 sequence (DNA): TGCGCCAGCAGCAGAGATACAGGGGGCGGCCCAGATACGCAGTATTTT. It is translated as CASSRDTGGGPDTQYF. V is TRBV5-1 and J is TRBJ2-3, with 9 nucleotides matching TRBD1. The CDR3 sequence is 16 residues long. CDR1 is SGHRS, CDR2 YFSETQ, per germline. V shed 4 bases, J shed 4 bases, and the junction held 10 bases outside the gene matches.

This clone has only a few counts. Within the sample, other DNA sequences also encode this same CDR3. The genes are TRBV9 and TRBJ1-2, with 8 bases identical to TRBD1. J gave up 2 bases and V 0 bases, and 3 bases lay outside the gene matches. The CDR3 runs 15 residues. From germline, CDR1 is SGDLS and CDR2 YYNGEE. The CDR3 bases are TGTGCCAGCAGCGTAGGGCAGGGGGCAAACTATGGCTACACCTTC. Encoded protein: CASSVGQGANYGYTF.

V usage is TRBV11-2 and J usage is TRBJ1-4, with D tentatively TRBD1 (6 bases). CDR1 SGHAT and CDR2 FQNNGV come from the germline V gene. This CDR3 region has 14 residues. Trimming took 5 bases from V and 5 from J, leaving 12 bases between them. The CDR3 nucleotides are TGTGCCAGCAGCCCACAGGGATGGAATGAAAAACTGTTTTTT. It is translated as CASSPQGWNEKLFF.

The chain has TRBV5-1 and TRBJ1-6, with 7 bases that match TRBD1. This CDR3 is 15 amino acids long. Germline assignment: CDR1 SGHRS and CDR2 YFSETQ. The trim removed 4 bases at V and 8 bases at J, leaving 9 bases unmatched. CDR3 sequence: CASSKGDRDDSPLHF. The CDR3 DNA sequence: TGCGCCAGCAGCAAGGGAGACAGGGACGATTCACCCCTCCACTTT.

The rearrangement uses TRBV7-9 and TRBJ2-3, with 8 bases aligning to TRBD1. The CDR3 is 15 amino acids. Trimming removed 4 bases from V and 6 bases from J; junction bases left unmatched: 9. CDR1 is SEHNR and CDR2 is FQNEAQ in the germline V gene (reference sequence). The CDR3 reads CASSYRQGNKDTQYF. The CDR3 DNA sequence: TGTGCCAGCAGCTACAGACAGGGGAATAAGGATACGCAGTATTTT.

Only a few counts were recorded for this clone. The rearrangement links TRBV11-2 to TRBJ2-1; TRBD2 matches 11 bases. There are 15 residues in the CDR3. The germline V gene encodes CDR1 SGHAT and CDR2 FQNNGV. The V and J ends lost 3 bases and 9 bases, in that order; junction bases with no gene match: 7. This chain's CDR3 is CASSFSGGVFGEQFF. The CDR3 bases are TGTGCCAGCAGCTTTAGCGGGGGGGTTTTCGGTGAGCAGTTCTTC.

The rearrangement joins TRBV9 to TRBJ1-1, with D unclear. With 4 bases removed from V and 8 bases from J, the gap between germline ends came to 12 bases. Germline CDR1 is SGDLS and CDR2 is YYNGEE. The CDR3 contains 12 residues. The CDR3 loop reads CASSPTEGEAFF. Written as DNA, the CDR3 is TGTGCCAGCAGCCCCACCGAGGGCGAAGCTTTCTTT. Variable domain in full (rest from reference TRBV9 and TRBJ1-1): DSGVTQTPKHLITATGQRVTLRCSPRSGDLSVYWYQQSLDQGLQFLIQYYNGEERAKGNILERFSAQQFPDLHSELNLSSLELGDSALYFCASSPTEGEAFFGQGTRLTVV.

This clone was found a few times. In nucleotides, the CDR3 is TGTGCCAGCAGCGTAGAACTAGCGGGAGCCACCGGGGAGCTGTTTTTT. Its translation is CASSVELAGATGELFF. The chain combines TRBV9 with TRBJ2-2; 11 nucleotides align to TRBD2. Germline assignment: CDR1 SGDLS and CDR2 YYNGEE. There are 16 residues in the CDR3. Losses at the gene ends were 0 bases for V and 4 bases for J; bases not matched to a gene: 2.

This clone turned up a few times. This CDR3 is also generated by other DNA sequences in the sample. The V and J genes are TRBV4-1 and TRBJ2-3, with TRBD1 identical over 7 bases. The V and J ends lost 1 base and 5 bases, in that order; junction bases with no gene match: 3. This CDR3 is built from 14 residues. CDR1 is MGHRA and CDR2 is YSYEKL in the germline V gene. CDR3 bases: TGCGCCAGCAGCCAAGGACAGGGAAGAGATACGCAGTATTTT. Its translation: CASSQGQGRDTQYF.

This clone was seen a handful of times. The rearrangement uses TRBV19 and TRBJ1-6; 9 bases are shared with TRBD1. V was pared by 4 bases and J by 8 bases, with 9 bases of the junction left unmatched. The V gene's germline CDR1 is LNHDA and CDR2 SQIVND (reference sequence). This CDR3 region has 16 residues. In nucleotides, the CDR3 is TGTGCCAGTAGTAAAGGGACAGGGTACGCGGATTCACCCCTCCACTTT. This translates into CASSKGTGYADSPLHF.

The gene calls are TRBV6-6 and TRBJ2-7; tentatively, D is TRBD1 (6 bases). V lost 6 bases and J 5 bases, leaving 11 bases between the germline ends. CDR3 length: 12 amino acids. Germline values: CDR1 MNHNY, CDR2 SVGAGI (reference sequence). CDR3 sequence (DNA): TGTGCCAGCAGCCTGAACAGGGACGAGCAGTACTTC. Residues: CASSLNRDEQYF.

V is TRBV7-8 and J is TRBJ1-5; TRBD1 might be the D (6 bases). Trimming stripped 7 bases from V and 5 bases from J, with 12 bases between. The CDR3 is 13 residues long. The germline V gene encodes CDR1 SGHVS and CDR2 FQNEAQ. The CDR3: CASTTGFDQPQHF. CDR3 in DNA: TGTGCCAGCACCACAGGGTTCGATCAGCCCCAGCATTTT.

This chain joins TRBV7-9 and TRBJ1-2; D ambiguous. CDR3 length equals 15 residues. Trimming left V 4 bases short and J 4 bases short, with 16 bases between. CDR1 is SEHNR, CDR2 FQNEAQ, per germline (reference sequence). The CDR3 sequence is CASSSTTYPSYGYTF. Written as DNA, the CDR3 is TGTGCCAGCAGCTCGACGACTTATCCATCCTATGGCTACACCTTC.

The chain uses TRBV4-3 and TRBJ2-3; D call uncertain. The CDR3 has 14 residues. The ends were cut back, 1 base at V and 6 bases at J, with 11 bases in the middle. Germline CDR1 and CDR2: LGHNA and YSLEER. The CDR3 DNA sequence: TGCGCCAGCAGCCAAGTATCCCCTAGGGATACGCAGTATTTT. Residues: CASSQVSPRDTQYF.

This clone turned up a few times. The chain carries TRBV19 and TRBJ1-5; TRBD1 matches at 11 bases. The CDR3 is 14 residues long. Germline values: CDR1 LNHDA, CDR2 SQIVND (reference sequence). V dropped 7 bases and J dropped 5; count of bases not matched to a gene: 4. CDR3 in amino acids: CASTRTGGDQPQHF. The CDR3 nucleotides are TGTGCCAGTACCCGGACAGGGGGCGATCAGCCCCAGCATTTT.

This clone occurred a few times. The V and J genes are TRBV15 and TRBJ2-1; 10 bases align to TRBD2. The CDR3 has 17 residues. Germline-derived CDR1 and CDR2 are LNHNV and YYDKDF (reference sequence). Trimming removed 0 bases from V and 6 bases from J; junction bases left unmatched: 8. The CDR3 protein is CATSRDRGRTSGNEQFF. Written as DNA, the CDR3 is TGTGCCACCAGCAGAGATCGAGGGAGGACTAGCGGCAATGAGCAGTTCTTC. The complete variable domain, with remaining parts taken from reference TRBV15 and TRBJ2-1, reads DAMVIQNPRYQVTQFGKPVTLSCSQTLNHNVMYWYQQKSSQAPKLLFHYYDKDFNNEADTPDNFQSRRPNTSFCFLDIRSPGLGDTAMYLCATSRDRGRTSGNEQFFGPGTRLTVL.

This chain links TRBV4-2 with TRBJ1-2; D might be TRBD1 (5 bases). V was pared by 0 bases and J by 6 bases, with 23 bases between. Germline loops: CDR1 LGHNA, CDR2 YNFKEQ. The CDR3 has 18 amino acids. The CDR3 sequence is CASSQDRGGAGGRHGYTF. Written as DNA, the CDR3 is TGTGCCAGCAGCCAAGATAGGGGCGGGGCAGGAGGACGTCATGGCTACACCTTC.